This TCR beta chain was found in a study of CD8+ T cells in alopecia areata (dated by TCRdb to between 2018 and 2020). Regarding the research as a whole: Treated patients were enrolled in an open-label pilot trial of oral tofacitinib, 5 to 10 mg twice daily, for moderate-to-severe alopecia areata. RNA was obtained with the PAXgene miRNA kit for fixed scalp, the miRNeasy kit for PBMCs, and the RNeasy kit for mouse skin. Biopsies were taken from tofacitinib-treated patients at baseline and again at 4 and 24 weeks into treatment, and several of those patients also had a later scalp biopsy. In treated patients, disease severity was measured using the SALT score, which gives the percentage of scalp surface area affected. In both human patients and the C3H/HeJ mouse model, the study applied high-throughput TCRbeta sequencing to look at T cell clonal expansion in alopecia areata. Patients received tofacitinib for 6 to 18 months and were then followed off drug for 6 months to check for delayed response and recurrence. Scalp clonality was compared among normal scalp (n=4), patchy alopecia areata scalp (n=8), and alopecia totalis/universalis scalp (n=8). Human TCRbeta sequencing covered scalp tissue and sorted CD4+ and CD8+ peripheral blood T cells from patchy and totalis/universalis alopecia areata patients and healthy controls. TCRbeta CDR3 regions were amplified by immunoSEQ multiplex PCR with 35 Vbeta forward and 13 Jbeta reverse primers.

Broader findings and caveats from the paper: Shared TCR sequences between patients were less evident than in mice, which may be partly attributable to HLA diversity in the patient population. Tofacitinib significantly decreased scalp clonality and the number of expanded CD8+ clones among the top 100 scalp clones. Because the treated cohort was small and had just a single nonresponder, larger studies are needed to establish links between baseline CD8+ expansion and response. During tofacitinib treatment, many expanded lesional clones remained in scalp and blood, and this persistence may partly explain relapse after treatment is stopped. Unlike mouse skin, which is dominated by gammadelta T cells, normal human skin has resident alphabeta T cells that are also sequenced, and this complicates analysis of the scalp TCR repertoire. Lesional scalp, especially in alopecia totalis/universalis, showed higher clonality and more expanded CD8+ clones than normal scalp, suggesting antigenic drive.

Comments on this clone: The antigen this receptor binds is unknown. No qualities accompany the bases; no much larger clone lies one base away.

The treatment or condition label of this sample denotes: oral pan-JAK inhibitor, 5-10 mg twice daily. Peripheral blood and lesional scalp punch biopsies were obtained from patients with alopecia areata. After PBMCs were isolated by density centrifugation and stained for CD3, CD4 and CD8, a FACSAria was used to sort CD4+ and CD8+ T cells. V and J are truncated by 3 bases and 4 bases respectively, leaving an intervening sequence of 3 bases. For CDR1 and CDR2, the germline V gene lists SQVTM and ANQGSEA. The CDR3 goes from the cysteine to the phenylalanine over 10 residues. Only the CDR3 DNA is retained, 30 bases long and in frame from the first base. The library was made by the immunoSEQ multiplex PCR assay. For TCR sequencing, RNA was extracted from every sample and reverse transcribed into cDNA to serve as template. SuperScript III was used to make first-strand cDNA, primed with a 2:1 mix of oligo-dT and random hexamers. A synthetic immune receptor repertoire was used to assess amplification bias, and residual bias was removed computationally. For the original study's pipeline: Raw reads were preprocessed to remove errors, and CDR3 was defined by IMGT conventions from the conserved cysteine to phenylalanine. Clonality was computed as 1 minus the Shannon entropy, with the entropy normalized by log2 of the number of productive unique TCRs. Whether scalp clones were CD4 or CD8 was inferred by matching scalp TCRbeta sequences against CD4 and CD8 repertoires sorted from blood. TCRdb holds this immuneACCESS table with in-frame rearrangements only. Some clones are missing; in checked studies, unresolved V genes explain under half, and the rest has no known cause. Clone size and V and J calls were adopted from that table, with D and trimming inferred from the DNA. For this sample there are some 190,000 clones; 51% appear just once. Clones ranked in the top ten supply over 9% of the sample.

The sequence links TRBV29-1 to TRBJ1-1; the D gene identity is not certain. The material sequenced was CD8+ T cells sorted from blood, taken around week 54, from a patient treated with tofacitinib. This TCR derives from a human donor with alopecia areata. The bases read TGCAGCGTTGAGGCCACTGAAGCTTTCTTT. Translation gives CSVEATEAFF.